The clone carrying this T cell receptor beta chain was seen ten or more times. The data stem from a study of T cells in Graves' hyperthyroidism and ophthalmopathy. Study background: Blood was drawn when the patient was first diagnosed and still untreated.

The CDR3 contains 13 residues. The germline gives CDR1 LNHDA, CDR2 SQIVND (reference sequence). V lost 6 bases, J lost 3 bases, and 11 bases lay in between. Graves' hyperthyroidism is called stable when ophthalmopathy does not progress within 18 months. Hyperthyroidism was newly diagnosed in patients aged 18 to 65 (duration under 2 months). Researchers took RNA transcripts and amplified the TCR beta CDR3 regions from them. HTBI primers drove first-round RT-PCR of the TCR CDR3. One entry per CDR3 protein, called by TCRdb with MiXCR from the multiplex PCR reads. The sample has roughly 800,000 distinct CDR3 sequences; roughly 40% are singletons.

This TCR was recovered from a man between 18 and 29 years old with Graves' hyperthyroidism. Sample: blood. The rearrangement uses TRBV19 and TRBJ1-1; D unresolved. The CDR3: CASSDGEDTEAFF. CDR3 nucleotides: TGTGCCAGTAGCGACGGGGAGGACACTGAAGCTTTCTTT.